The 12 T cell receptor beta chains reported below all come from one sample, sequenced in a study of spatial heterogeneity in lung cancer. The time point denotes: blood at routine non-recurrence follow-up after resection. MiXCR, run by TCRdb on the 5' RACE reads, gives a single entry per CDR3 protein. The table shows under 20,000 distinct CDR3 sequences, with about 9.1% occurring only once. The material sequenced was PBMCs, taken at follow-up. The source of these receptors is a female donor with early-stage non-small cell lung cancer.

The table lists this clonotype with many counts. In DNA, the CDR3 is TGTGCCAGCAGCCCCTCCCCGGGACAGGCACCCCAGCCCCAGCATTTT. It translates to CASSPSPGQAPQPQHF. J is TRBJ1-5 and V is TRBV7-2; TRBD1 matches 8 bases. The CDR3 contains 16 residues. Germline loops: CDR1 SGHTA, CDR2 FQGNSA. With 5 bases clipped from V and 7 bases from J, the junction kept 13 bases outside the gene matches.

Within the sample, this clonotype is medium-sized. The V and J genes are TRBV7-9 and TRBJ1-2; weak D call: TRBD1 (6 bases). The V end was cut by 0 bases, the J end by 4 bases, with 12 bases between. Germline lookup yields CDR1 SEHNR and CDR2 FQNEAQ (reference sequence). There are 15 residues in the CDR3. The chain's CDR3 is CASSLARQGSYGYTF. CDR3 DNA: TGTGCCAGCAGCTTAGCGCGGCAGGGGAGCTATGGCTACACCTTC.

A few counts support this clonotype. At one boundary the junction diverges from the germline segment, which might be a read error. The V gene is TRBV20-1, the J gene TRBJ2-3; TRBD2 is a possible D gene (6 bases). The length of the CDR3 is 14 residues. CDR1 is DFQATT and CDR2 is SNEGSKA in the germline V gene (reference sequence). CDR3 sequence (DNA): TGCAGTGCTCTGGGACTGGCAAGCACGGATACGCAGTATTTT. Residues: CSALGLASTDTQYF.

At least ten counts were recorded for this clonotype. The rearrangement joins TRBV27 to TRBJ2-5, with D unclear. Trimming removed 4 bases at V and 0 bases at J, with 9 bases between. The CDR3 spans 14 residues. Germline values: CDR1 MNHEY, CDR2 SMNVEV (reference sequence). CDR3 sequence reads: CASSSTPYQETQYF. CDR3 DNA: TGTGCCAGCAGTTCTACCCCGTACCAAGAGACCCAGTACTTC.

The J gene is TRBJ2-1, the V gene TRBV4-1; TRBD2 matches 14 bases. Per germline, CDR1 MGHRA and CDR2 YSYEKL. This CDR3 comprises 17 residues. V was clipped by 2 bases and J by 7 bases; unmatched bases: 7. The CDR3 nucleotides read TGCGCCAGCAGCCAAACCTCCGGGACTAGCGGGAGTAATGAGCAGTTCTTC. Its protein is CASSQTSGTSGSNEQFF.

CDR3 sequence: CASSPTSLYNEQFF. The CDR3 bases are TGTGCCAGCAGCCCGACTAGCCTTTACAATGAGCAGTTCTTC. V is TRBV11-3 and J is TRBJ2-1; 7 nucleotides agree with TRBD2. The junction had 5 bases not matched to a gene; V was cut back by 5 bases and J by 4 bases. This CDR3 is built from 14 residues. CDR1 and CDR2 (germline): SGHNT, YENEEA.

This rearrangement joins TRBV29-1 to TRBJ1-1; tentative D call: TRBD1 (6 bases). CDR3 length: 15 amino acids. In germline, CDR1 is SQVTM, CDR2 ANQGSEA. V was pared by 2 bases and J by 0 bases, with 13 bases between. The CDR3 region has the DNA TGCAGCGTTGAAAAACTACAGGGTATGAACACTGAAGCTTTCTTT. As protein: CSVEKLQGMNTEAFF.

This clonotype was counted ten times or more. The V and J genes are TRBV12-3 or TRBV12-4 and TRBJ2-7; perhaps TRBD2 as D (5 bases). V was pared by 3 bases and J by 6 bases, with 9 bases between. This CDR3 has 12 residues. CDR3 loop: CASSFEGGEQYF. For the CDR3, the DNA is TGTGCCAGCAGTTTCGAGGGCGGCGAGCAGTACTTC.

In its sample, this clonotype was seen many times. This chain uses TRBV6-5 with TRBJ2-1; 8 bases are a match to TRBD2. The CDR3 spans 15 residues. With V trimmed by 3 bases and J by 8 bases, 9 bases remained unmatched. Per germline, CDR1 MNHEY and CDR2 SVGAGI. CDR3: CASSYRISGAHEQFF. The CDR3 bases are TGTGCCAGCAGTTATAGGATTAGCGGGGCCCATGAGCAGTTCTTC.

V is TRBV4-3 and J is TRBJ2-1; the D gene is possibly TRBD1 (5 bases). V gave up 0 bases and J gave up 0 bases, with 15 bases separating them. Per the germline V gene, CDR1 is LGHNA and CDR2 is YSLEER. This CDR3 spans 18 amino acids. CDR3 amino acids: CASSQDPNRLSSYNEQFF. CDR3 sequence (DNA): TGCGCCAGCAGCCAAGACCCGAACAGGCTGAGCTCCTACAATGAGCAGTTCTTC.

A note on this clonotype: The conserved closing phenylalanine or tryptophan is absent in this CDR3, likely reflecting a read error. This sequence joins TRBV20-1 and TRBJ1-6; 8 bases are shared with TRBD1. The CDR3 contains 14 residues. Germline V gene sequence: CDR1 DFQATT, CDR2 SNEGSKA (reference sequence). V gave up 5 bases and J gave up 6 bases; unmatched junction bases: 6. DNA for the CDR3: TGCAGTGCTCCCGAGGACAGGGCTAATTCACCCCTCCACCTT. Protein: CSAPEDRANSPLHL.

At least ten counts were recorded for this clonotype. The CDR3 sequence: CAWSVPRTGRAEAFF. CDR3 in DNA: TGTGCCTGGAGTGTCCCTAGGACAGGTCGGGCTGAAGCTTTCTTT. The chain is built from TRBV30 and TRBJ1-1; 7 positions match TRBD1. CDR1 is GTSNPN and CDR2 is SVGIG in the germline V gene (reference sequence). The CDR3 contains 15 residues. V lost 0 bases, J lost 6 bases, and 10 bases stayed unmatched.